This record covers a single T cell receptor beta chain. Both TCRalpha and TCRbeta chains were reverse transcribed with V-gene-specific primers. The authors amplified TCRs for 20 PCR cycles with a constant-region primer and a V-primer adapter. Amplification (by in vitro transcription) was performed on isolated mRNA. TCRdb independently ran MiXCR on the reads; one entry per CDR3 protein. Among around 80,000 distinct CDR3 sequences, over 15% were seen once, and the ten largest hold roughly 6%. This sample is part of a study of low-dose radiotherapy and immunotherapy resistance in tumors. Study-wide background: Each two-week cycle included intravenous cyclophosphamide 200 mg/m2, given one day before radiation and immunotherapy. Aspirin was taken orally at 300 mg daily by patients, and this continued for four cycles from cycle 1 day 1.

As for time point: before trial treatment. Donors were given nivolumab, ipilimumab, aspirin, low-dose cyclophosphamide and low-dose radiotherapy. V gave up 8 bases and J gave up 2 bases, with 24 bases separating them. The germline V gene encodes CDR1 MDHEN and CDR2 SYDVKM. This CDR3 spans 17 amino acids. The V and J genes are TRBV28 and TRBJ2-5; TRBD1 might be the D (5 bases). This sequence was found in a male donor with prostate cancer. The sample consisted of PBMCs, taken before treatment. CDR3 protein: CASDQNPTRQNQETQYF. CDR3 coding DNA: TGTGCCAGCGACCAAAACCCTACCCGACAGAATCAAGAGACCCAGTACTTC.